This record looks at one T cell receptor beta chain sequence and its context. Its antigen has not been determined. Base qualities were left out, and no much larger clone turns up one base away. The data originate from a study of shared clonotypes between healthy human individuals (dated by TCRdb to about 2020). Regarding the complete study: Three men and a couple of women, aged 18 to 49 years, made up the cohort. For each donor, CD4 naive and CD4 memory were each run on three plates, CD8 naive on two plates, and CD8 memory on one plate. To estimate repertoire size and how much clonotypes are shared between individuals, the study performed deep sequencing of blood TCR repertoires from about five healthy adults. Leukapheresis yielded between about 0.85 and 9.5 billion PBMCs per donor. Different laboratories and diverse techniques were used to prepare libraries and sequence TCR repertoires, to increase sequencing depth and limit assay-specific biases. General findings and caveats noted by the study authors: Sampling was restricted to blood, and TCR repertoires in tissue are likely to differ from TCR repertoires in blood. The small number of donors limited the genetic and exposure-history diversity represented. Estimated clonotype richness was generally larger for naive than for memory subsets. Pairwise subsampling led to the expectation that sequencing depth would affect the degree of clonotype sharing among donors. Sharing across several donors was observed for 5% to 6.5% of naive CD4, over 3% of naive CD8, 2.3% of memory CD4, and roughly 0.4% of memory CD8 clonotypes. Compared with non-shared clonotypes, the clonotypes found in all four sorted-subset donors had higher generation probabilities. Incomplete sequencing was indicated by rarefaction of sorted-subset datasets, despite the large sequencing depth.

CD8 naive samples were CD45RO-negative cells positively selected for CCR7, giving a CD45RA+CCR7+ population that excluded TemRA cells. The donors were healthy, HIV-negative adults with no recently reported acute infections or vaccinations. All donors were Caucasian adults living in Nashville, Tennessee, USA. Blood was collected by leukapheresis, and PBMCs were isolated by Ficoll-Histopaque density gradient centrifugation and then cryopreserved in liquid nitrogen vapor phase. Analytical flow cytometry was used to check the purity and quantity of every magnetically sorted T cell population. Each sorted fraction had its genomic DNA isolated and then quantified by UV absorbance on a Nanodrop 2000c. TCR CDR3 regions were amplified from genomic DNA by multiplex PCR using the deep immunoSEQ assay. Extracted genomic DNA from each cell subset was distributed evenly across all wells of several immunoSEQ 96-well plates, and each plate was treated as a replicate. For sorted subsets, each replicate PCR was loaded with around 220 ng genomic DNA, equivalent to 25,000 to 35,000 T cell genomes. Purified libraries were quantified with a Qubit 3.0 fluorometer, sized on a Bioanalyzer 2100, and re-quantified with the KAPA Library Quantification kit. Every immunoSEQ 96-well plate was sequenced on a dedicated single-read 150-cycle Illumina NextSeq 550 flow cell. In the original analysis: The immunoSEQ output contained only junctional sequences without quality scores, so filtering could not match that applied to full-length reads. Sequences were annotated with PyIR, a Python wrapper for IgBLAST v1.9, using IMGT germline references to assign V/J genes and CDR3. Any read was removed if the V/J assignment was weak (E-value above 1e-6), the CDR3 was missing, or the read contained stop codons, out-of-frame junctions, or ambiguous translated residues. V3J clonotypes were defined as sequences sharing an identical inferred V gene, J gene, and CDR3 amino acid sequence. Percentage overlap between repertoires was computed as shared unique clonotypes divided by the size of the smaller repertoire. RTK rarefaction, the Chao1 estimator, and Recon v2.1 estimates of unobserved clonotypes were used to assess repertoire richness. Generation probabilities for all TCRbeta clonotypes obtained by the gDNA method from a few donors were computed using OLGA. TCRdb mirrors the immuneACCESS table, restricted to in-frame sequences. Some clones are absent from its copies; in checked studies, under half trace to an unresolved V gene, and the reason for the others is unknown. V and J calls and clone size are as listed in that table; D and trimming were resolved from the DNA. Across this sample there are approximately 720,000 clones, with 92% seen only once. 24% of the sample belongs to the ten largest clones.

The cysteine opens and the phenylalanine closes a CDR3 of 15 amino acids. Only the CDR3 portion is preserved as DNA: 45 bases, with reading frame beginning at the first base. Via the germline V gene, CDR1 is SGHTA and CDR2 FQGNSA. The sequenced material came from naive CD8+ T cells sorted from blood. This sample's cell subset or site label indicates: CD45RA+CCR7+. This sequence was found in a man aged 30 to 45 in good health. Recombination connected TRBV7-2 to TRBJ2-5; a tentative D match to TRBD2 spans 6 bases. With the DNA end fitting TRBJ2-7 better, the J assignment may be wrong. The CDR3 is CASSLNRDFSYEQYF. The DNA reads as follows: TGTGCCAGCAGCTTAAACCGGGACTTCTCCTACGAGCAGTACTTC.